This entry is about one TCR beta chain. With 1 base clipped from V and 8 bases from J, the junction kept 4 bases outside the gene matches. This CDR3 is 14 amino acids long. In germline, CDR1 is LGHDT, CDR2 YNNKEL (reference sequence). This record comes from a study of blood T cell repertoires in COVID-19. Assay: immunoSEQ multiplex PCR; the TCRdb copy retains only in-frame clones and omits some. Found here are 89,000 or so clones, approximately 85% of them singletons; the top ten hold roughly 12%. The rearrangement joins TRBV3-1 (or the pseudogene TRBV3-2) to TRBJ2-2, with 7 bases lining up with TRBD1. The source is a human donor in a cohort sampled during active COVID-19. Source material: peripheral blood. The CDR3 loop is CASSQVAGGGELFF. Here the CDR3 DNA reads TGTGCCAGCAGCCAAGTTGCAGGGGGAGGGGAGCTGTTTTTT.